These T cell receptor beta chains were read from a single sample in a study of STAT5B mutations in CD4+ large granular lymphocyte leukemia. Sequenced by immunoSEQ multiplex PCR; TCRdb stores in-frame clones only, minus some. The profile covers roughly 4,300 clones, with about four fifths appearing a single time and over 60% taken by the ten largest. The sample consisted of PBMCs. Receptors originate from a man in his 70s with CD4+ T-cell large granular lymphocyte leukemia. The CDR3 runs from the conserved cysteine through the conserved F or W. A D gene is named only where the DNA matches it firmly. Part of the rows lack a size; the others show once, few, many or a class for expanded clones.

j_gene: TRBJ2-7
v_gene: TRBV11-2
abundance: few
d_gene: .
CDR3aa: CASSLFPGLPPEEQYF
CDR3nt: TGTGCCAGCAGCTTATTCCCGGGACTGCCTCCTGAAGAGCAGTACTTC

j_gene: TRBJ2-1
v_gene: TRBV11-1
abundance: few
d_gene: TRBD2
CDR3aa: CASSPPQRGSSYNEQFF
CDR3nt: TGTGCCAGCAGCCCCCCCCAGCGGGGGAGCTCCTACAATGAGCAGTTCTTC

j_gene: TRBJ1-2
v_gene: TRBV4-1
abundance: .
d_gene: TRBD1
CDR3aa: CASSLGDRANYGYTF
CDR3nt: TGCGCCAGCAGCCTGGGGGACAGGGCTAACTATGGCTACACCTTC

j_gene: TRBJ1-2
v_gene: TRBV5-6
abundance: few
d_gene: .
CDR3aa: CASSLPGDNYGYTF
CDR3nt: TGTGCCAGCAGCTTGCCAGGGGACAACTATGGCTACACCTTC

j_gene: TRBJ1-5
v_gene: TRBV19
abundance: few
d_gene: TRBD1
CDR3aa: CASSYPGQGVQPQHF
CDR3nt: TGTGCCAGTAGTTATCCGGGACAGGGGGTTCAGCCCCAGCATTTT

j_gene: TRBJ2-1
v_gene: TRBV29-1
abundance: .
d_gene: .
CDR3aa: CSAEGSTDNEQFF
CDR3nt: TGCAGCGCTGAGGGTTCCACGGACAATGAGCAGTTCTTC

j_gene: TRBJ2-4
v_gene: TRBV11-2
abundance: .
d_gene: .
CDR3aa: CASSLPGKNIQYF
CDR3nt: TGTGCCAGCAGCTTGCCCGGGAAAAACATTCAGTACTTC

j_gene: TRBJ2-7
v_gene: TRBV15
abundance: once
d_gene: .
CDR3aa: CATSPGENEQYF
CDR3nt: TGTGCCACCTCCCCAGGGGAGAACGAGCAGTACTTC

j_gene: TRBJ2-1
v_gene: TRBV4-1
abundance: .
d_gene: .
CDR3aa: CASSRSPGQAGGYNEQFF
CDR3nt: TGCGCCAGCAGCCGCTCCCCGGGACAGGCGGGGGGCTACAATGAGCAGTTCTTC

j_gene: TRBJ1-1
v_gene: TRBV7-9
abundance: .
d_gene: .
CDR3aa: CASSIEGLNTEAFF
CDR3nt: TGTGCCAGCAGCATAGAGGGCCTGAACACTGAAGCTTTCTTT

j_gene: TRBJ1-4
v_gene: TRBV10-3
abundance: .
d_gene: TRBD1
CDR3aa: CAISELTGGIEKLFF
CDR3nt: TGTGCCATCAGTGAGTTGACAGGGGGTATCGAAAAACTGTTTTTT

j_gene: TRBJ2-7
v_gene: TRBV27
abundance: .
d_gene: .
CDR3aa: CASSSPGGEQYF
CDR3nt: TGTGCCAGCAGTTCCCCCGGAGGCGAGCAGTACTTC

j_gene: TRBJ2-3
v_gene: TRBV5-8
abundance: few
d_gene: .
CDR3aa: CASSLGQANTDTQYF
CDR3nt: TGTGCCAGCAGCTTGGGTCAGGCAAACACAGATACGCAGTATTTT

j_gene: TRBJ1-1
v_gene: TRBV5-1
abundance: .
d_gene: TRBD1
CDR3aa: CASRDRGQENEAFF
CDR3nt: TGCGCCAGCCGGGACAGGGGGCAGGAAAATGAAGCTTTCTTT

j_gene: TRBJ2-7
v_gene: TRBV5-6
abundance: .
d_gene: TRBD2
CDR3aa: CASSTAFTSGPYEQYF
CDR3nt: TGTGCCAGCAGCACGGCCTTTACTAGCGGTCCCTACGAGCAGTACTTC

j_gene: TRBJ2-7
v_gene: TRBV4-1
abundance: medium-sized
d_gene: .
CDR3aa: CASSQDGQEQYF
CDR3nt: TGCGCCAGCAGCCAAGATGGACAGGAGCAGTACTTC

j_gene: TRBJ2-7
v_gene: TRBV11-3
abundance: .
d_gene: TRBD2
CDR3aa: CASSGEGPYEQYF
CDR3nt: TGTGCCAGCAGCGGGGAGGGTCCCTACGAGCAGTACTTC

j_gene: TRBJ2-1
v_gene: TRBV9
abundance: .
d_gene: TRBD2
CDR3aa: CASSPPSGSLNEQFF
CDR3nt: TGTGCCAGCAGCCCGCCTAGCGGGAGCCTCAATGAGCAGTTCTTC

j_gene: TRBJ2-3
v_gene: TRBV27
abundance: .
d_gene: .
CDR3aa: CASSLWESTDTQYF
CDR3nt: TGTGCCAGCAGTTTATGGGAGAGCACAGATACGCAGTATTTT

j_gene: TRBJ2-7
v_gene: TRBV27
abundance: .
d_gene: .
CDR3aa: CASSLVGREQYF
CDR3nt: TGTGCCAGCAGTTTGGTGGGCCGCGAGCAGTACTTC

j_gene: TRBJ1-1
v_gene: TRBV30
abundance: few
d_gene: TRBD1
CDR3aa: CAWELGTGGTEAFF
CDR3nt: TGTGCCTGGGAGCTCGGGACAGGGGGCACTGAAGCTTTCTTT

j_gene: TRBJ2-3
v_gene: TRBV6-4
abundance: .
d_gene: TRBD2
CDR3aa: CASSDQAGGTDTQYF
CDR3nt: TGTGCCAGCAGTGACCAAGCGGGGGGCACAGATACGCAGTATTTT

j_gene: TRBJ1-6
v_gene: TRBV5-8
abundance: .
d_gene: .
CDR3aa: CASNDRSSYNSPLHF
CDR3nt: TGTGCCAGCAATGACAGAAGCTCCTATAATTCACCCCTCCACTTT

j_gene: TRBJ2-1
v_gene: TRBV14
abundance: .
d_gene: .
CDR3aa: CASSLANEQFF
CDR3nt: TGTGCCAGCAGCCTAGCCAATGAGCAGTTCTTC

j_gene: TRBJ2-5
v_gene: TRBV15
abundance: .
d_gene: .
CDR3aa: CATSRDQGREKETQYF
CDR3nt: TGTGCCACCAGCAGAGATCAGGGCAGGGAGAAGGAGACCCAGTACTTC

j_gene: TRBJ2-5
v_gene: TRBV9
abundance: .
d_gene: .
CDR3aa: CASSVGAGVLETQYF
CDR3nt: TGTGCCAGCAGCGTAGGAGCGGGTGTTTTGGAGACCCAGTACTTC

j_gene: TRBJ2-1
v_gene: TRBV29-1
abundance: .
d_gene: .
CDR3aa: CSVEDLRSSYNEQFF
CDR3nt: TGCAGCGTTGAAGATCTGAGGAGCTCCTACAATGAGCAGTTCTTC

j_gene: TRBJ2-7
v_gene: TRBV7-2
abundance: .
d_gene: .
CDR3aa: CASSLQYLYEQYF
CDR3nt: TGTGCCAGCAGCTTACAGTACCTCTACGAGCAGTACTTC

j_gene: TRBJ2-7
v_gene: TRBV11-2
abundance: .
d_gene: .
CDR3aa: CASSFVAYEQYF
CDR3nt: TGTGCCAGCAGCTTTGTAGCATACGAGCAGTACTTC

j_gene: TRBJ2-3
v_gene: TRBV13
abundance: .
d_gene: TRBD2
CDR3aa: CASAVQRGKADTQYF
CDR3nt: TGTGCCAGCGCTGTGCAGCGGGGGAAGGCAGATACGCAGTATTTT

j_gene: TRBJ2-7
v_gene: TRBV5-6
abundance: .
d_gene: .
CDR3aa: CASSIRAHEQYF
CDR3nt: TGTGCCAGCAGCATCAGAGCTCACGAGCAGTACTTC

j_gene: TRBJ2-3
v_gene: TRBV7-3
abundance: .
d_gene: .
CDR3aa: CASSLWKSADTQYF
CDR3nt: TGTGCCAGCAGCTTATGGAAATCGGCAGATACGCAGTATTTT

j_gene: TRBJ2-4
v_gene: TRBV4-2
abundance: .
d_gene: TRBD2
CDR3aa: CASSQESGGQNIQYF
CDR3nt: TGTGCCAGCAGCCAAGAATCGGGGGGACAAAACATTCAGTACTTC

j_gene: TRBJ2-3
v_gene: TRBV5-1
abundance: .
d_gene: .
CDR3aa: CASSLAEGGSTDTQYF
CDR3nt: TGCGCCAGCAGCTTGGCCGAGGGGGGCTCCACAGATACGCAGTATTTT

j_gene: TRBJ1-5
v_gene: TRBV15
abundance: .
d_gene: TRBD1
CDR3aa: CATSRASNTGDSNQPQHF
CDR3nt: TGTGCCACCAGCAGAGCCAGCAATACAGGGGATAGCAATCAGCCCCAGCATTTT

j_gene: TRBJ2-2
v_gene: TRBV9
abundance: .
d_gene: TRBD2
CDR3aa: CASSRSGSPGTGELFF
CDR3nt: TGTGCCAGCAGCCGCAGCGGGAGCCCCGGAACCGGGGAGCTGTTTTTT

j_gene: TRBJ1-6
v_gene: TRBV27
abundance: medium-sized
d_gene: .
CDR3aa: CASSLGLGLNSPLHF
CDR3nt: TGTGCCAGCAGTTTAGGGCTCGGCCTTAATTCACCCCTCCACTTT